The sequence of this TCR beta chain was determined in a study of blood T cell repertoires in COVID-19. Study-wide background: Acute and convalescent COVID-19 specimens originated in the United States, Italy and Spain. Nucleic acid was either cDNA or gDNA, and it came from T cells, B-cell-depleted T cells, or PBMCs.

Original methodology: Reference gene primer amplification in the assay estimated nucleated cell counts. Repertoires were generated with immunoSEQ multiplex PCR, while TCRdb's copy carries only in-frame clones and drops some. Clone size and the V and J calls come from that table; the DNA yielded D and trimming. The table shows some 60,000 clones, with approximately 91% occurring only once. This clone was picked up a small number of times. Germline values: CDR1 KGHSH, CDR2 LQKENI. Between the trimmed V and J ends, which lost 3 bases and 2 bases, there was a span of 13 bases. The CDR3 runs to 15 residues.

The clonotype was recovered from a man aged 55 to 70 with acute or convalescent COVID-19. This chain uses TRBV18 with TRBJ1-2; perhaps TRBD1 as D (6 bases). The sample taken for sequencing was peripheral blood. The CDR3 is CASSPEGGLNYGYTF. For the CDR3, the DNA is TGTGCCAGCTCACCGGAGGGGGGGCTCAACTATGGCTACACCTTC.